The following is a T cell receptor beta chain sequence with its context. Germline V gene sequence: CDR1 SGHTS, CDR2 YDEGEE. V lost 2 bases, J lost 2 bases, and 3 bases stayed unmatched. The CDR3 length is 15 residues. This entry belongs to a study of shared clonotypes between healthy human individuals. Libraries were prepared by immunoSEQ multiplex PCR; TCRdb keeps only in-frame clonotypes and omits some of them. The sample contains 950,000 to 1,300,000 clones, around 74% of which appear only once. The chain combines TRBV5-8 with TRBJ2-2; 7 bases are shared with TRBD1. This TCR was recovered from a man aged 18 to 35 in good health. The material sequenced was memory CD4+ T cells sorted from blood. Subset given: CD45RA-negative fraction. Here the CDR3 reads CASSFRDRNTGELFF. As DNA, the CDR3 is TGTGCCAGCAGCTTTCGGGACAGAAACACCGGGGAGCTGTTTTTT.